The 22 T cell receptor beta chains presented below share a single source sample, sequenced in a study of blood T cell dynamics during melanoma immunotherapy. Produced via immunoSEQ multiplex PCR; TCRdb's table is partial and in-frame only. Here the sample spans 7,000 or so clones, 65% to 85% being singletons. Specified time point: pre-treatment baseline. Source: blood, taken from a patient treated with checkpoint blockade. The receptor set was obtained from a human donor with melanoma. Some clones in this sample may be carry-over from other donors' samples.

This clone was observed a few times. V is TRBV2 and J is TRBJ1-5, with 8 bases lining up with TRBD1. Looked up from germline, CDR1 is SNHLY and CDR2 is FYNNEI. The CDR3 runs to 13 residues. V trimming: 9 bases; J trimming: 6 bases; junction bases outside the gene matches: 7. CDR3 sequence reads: CASTGGNGQPQHF. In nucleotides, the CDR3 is TGTGCCAGTACAGGGGGTAACGGTCAGCCCCAGCATTTT. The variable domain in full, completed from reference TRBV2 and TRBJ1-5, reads EPEVTQTPSHQVTQMGQEVILRCVPISNHLYFYWYRQILGQKVEFLVSFYNNEISEKSEIFDDQFSVERPDGSNFTLKIRSTKLEDSAMYFCASTGGNGQPQHFGDGTRLSIL.

In DNA, the CDR3 is TGTGCCAGCAGCCCGTCTGGGGCCAACGTCCTGACTTTC. This translates into CASSPSGANVLTF. This chain connects TRBV7-2 to TRBJ2-6; D call uncertain. This CDR3 contains 13 residues. Trimming cost V 5 bases and J 1 base, with 3 bases left between them. Germline V gene data show CDR1 as SGHTA and CDR2 as FQGNSA. Variable domain in full (rest from reference TRBV7-2 and TRBJ2-6): GAGVSQSPSNKVTEKGKDVELRCDPISGHTALYWYRQSLGQGLEFLIYFQGNSAPDKSGLPSDRFSAERTGGSVSTLTIQRTQQEDSAVYLCASSPSGANVLTFGAGSRLTVL.

The CDR3 region is CASSRQGARPTDTQYF. CDR3 nucleotide sequence: TGTGCCAGCAGCCGACAGGGGGCGCGTCCCACAGATACGCAGTATTTT. The genes are TRBV7-9 and TRBJ2-3; 10 bases line up with TRBD1. The CDR3 spans 16 residues. Germline-derived CDR1 and CDR2 are SEHNR and FQNEAQ (reference sequence). The V segment lost 5 bases and the J segment 2 bases; nucleotides outside the gene matches: 7. Variable domain in full (rest from reference TRBV7-9 and TRBJ2-3): DTGVSQNPRHKITKRGQNVTFRCDPISEHNRLYWYRQTLGQGPEFLTYFQNEAQLEKSRLLSDRFSAERPKGSFSTLEIQRTEQGDSAMYLCASSRQGARPTDTQYFGPGTRLTVL.

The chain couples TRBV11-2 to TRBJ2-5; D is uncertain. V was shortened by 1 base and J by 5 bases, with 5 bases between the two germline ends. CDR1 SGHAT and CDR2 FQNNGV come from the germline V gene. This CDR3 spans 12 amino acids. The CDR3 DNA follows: TGTGCCAGCAGCTTAGGCATTGAGACCCAGTACTTC. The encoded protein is CASSLGIETQYF. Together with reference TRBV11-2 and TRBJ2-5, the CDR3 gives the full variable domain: EAGVAQSPRYKIIEKRQSVAFWCNPISGHATLYWYQQILGQGPKLLIQFQNNGVVDDSQLPKDRFSAERLKGVDSTLKIQPAKLEDSAVYLCASSLGIETQYFGPGTRLLVL.

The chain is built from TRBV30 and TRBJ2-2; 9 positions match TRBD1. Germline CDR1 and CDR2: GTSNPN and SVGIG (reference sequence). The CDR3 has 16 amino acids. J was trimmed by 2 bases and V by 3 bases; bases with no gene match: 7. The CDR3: CAWRPGQGSNTGELFF. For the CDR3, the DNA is TGTGCCTGGAGGCCGGGACAGGGATCAAACACCGGGGAGCTGTTTTTT. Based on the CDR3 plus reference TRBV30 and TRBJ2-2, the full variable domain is SQTIHQWPATLVQPVGSPLSLECTVEGTSNPNLYWYRQAAGRGLQLLFYSVGIGQISSEVPQNLSASRPQDRQFILSSKKLLLSDSGFYLCAWRPGQGSNTGELFFGEGSRLTVL.

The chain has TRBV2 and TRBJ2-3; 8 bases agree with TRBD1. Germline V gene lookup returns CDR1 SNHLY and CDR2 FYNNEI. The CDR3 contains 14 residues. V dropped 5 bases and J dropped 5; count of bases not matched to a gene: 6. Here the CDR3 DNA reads TGTGCCAGCAGTCACCGACAGGGGATAGATACGCAGTATTTT. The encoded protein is CASSHRQGIDTQYF. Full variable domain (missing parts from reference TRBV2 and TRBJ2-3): EPEVTQTPSHQVTQMGQEVILRCVPISNHLYFYWYRQILGQKVEFLVSFYNNEISEKSEIFDDQFSVERPDGSNFTLKIRSTKLEDSAMYFCASSHRQGIDTQYFGPGTRLTVL.

The DNA for the CDR3 is TGCGCCAGCACCCAGAGGGGGGGCGGAGGTCAGCCCCAGCATTTT. As protein: CASTQRGGGGQPQHF. The gene calls are TRBV5-1 and TRBJ1-5; tentatively, D is TRBD1 (6 bases). V was cut by 6 bases and J by 6 bases, with 19 bases left in between. The CDR3 runs to 15 residues. CDR1 is SGHRS, CDR2 YFSETQ, per germline. The variable domain in full, completed from reference TRBV5-1 and TRBJ1-5, reads KAGVTQTPRYLIKTRGQQVTLSCSPISGHRSVSWYQQTPGQGLQFLFEYFSETQRNKGNFPGRFSGRQFSNSRSEMNVSTLELGDSALYLCASTQRGGGGQPQHFGDGTRLSIL.

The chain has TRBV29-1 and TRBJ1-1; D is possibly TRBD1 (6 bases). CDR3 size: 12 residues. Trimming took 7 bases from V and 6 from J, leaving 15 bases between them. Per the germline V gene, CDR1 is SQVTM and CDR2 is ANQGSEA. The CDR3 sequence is CSGQRAGAEAFF. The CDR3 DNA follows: TGCAGCGGGCAAAGGGCAGGGGCTGAAGCTTTCTTT.

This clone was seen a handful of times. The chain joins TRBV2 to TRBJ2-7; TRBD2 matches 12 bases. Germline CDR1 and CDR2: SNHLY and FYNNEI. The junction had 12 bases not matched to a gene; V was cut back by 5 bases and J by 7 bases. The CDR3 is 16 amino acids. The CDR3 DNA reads TGTGCCAGCAGTCCCAACCTAGCGGGAGGGCCTAATGAGCAGTACTTC. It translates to CASSPNLAGGPNEQYF. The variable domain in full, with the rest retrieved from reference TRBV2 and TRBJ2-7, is EPEVTQTPSHQVTQMGQEVILRCVPISNHLYFYWYRQILGQKVEFLVSFYNNEISEKSEIFDDQFSVERPDGSNFTLKIRSTKLEDSAMYFCASSPNLAGGPNEQYFGPGTRLTVT.

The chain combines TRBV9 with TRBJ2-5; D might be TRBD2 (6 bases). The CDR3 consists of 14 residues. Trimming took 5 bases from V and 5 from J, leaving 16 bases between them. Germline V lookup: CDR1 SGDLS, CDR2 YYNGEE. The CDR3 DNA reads TGTGCCAGCAGTTCCCACGGTGGGGGGGAGACCCAGTACTTC. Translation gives CASSSHGGGETQYF.

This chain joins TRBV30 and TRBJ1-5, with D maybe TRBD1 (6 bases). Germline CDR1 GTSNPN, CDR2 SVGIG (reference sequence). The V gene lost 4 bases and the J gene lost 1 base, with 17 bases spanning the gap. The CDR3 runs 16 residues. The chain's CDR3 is CAWTNRRGQSNQPQHF. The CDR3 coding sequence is TGTGCCTGGACTAATAGACGTGGACAGAGCAATCAGCCCCAGCATTTT.

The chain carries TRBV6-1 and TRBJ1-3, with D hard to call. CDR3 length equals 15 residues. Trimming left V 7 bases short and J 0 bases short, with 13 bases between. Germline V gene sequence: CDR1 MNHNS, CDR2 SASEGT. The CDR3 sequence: CASTFQVASGNTIYF. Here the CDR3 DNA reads TGTGCCAGCACCTTTCAGGTGGCCTCTGGAAACACCATATATTTT.

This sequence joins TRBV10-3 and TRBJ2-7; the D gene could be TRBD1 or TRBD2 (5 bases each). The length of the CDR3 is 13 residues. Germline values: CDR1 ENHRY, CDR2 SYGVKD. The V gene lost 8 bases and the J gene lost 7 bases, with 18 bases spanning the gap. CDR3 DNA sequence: TGTGCCATCCAGTGGGGGTCTAGAGAAGAGCAGTACTTC. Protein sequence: CAIQWGSREEQYF.

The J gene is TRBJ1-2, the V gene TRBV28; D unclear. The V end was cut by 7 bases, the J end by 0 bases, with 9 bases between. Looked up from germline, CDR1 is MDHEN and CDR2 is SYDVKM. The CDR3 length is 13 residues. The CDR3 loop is CASNGQSNYGYTF. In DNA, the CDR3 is TGTGCCAGCAATGGGCAGTCTAACTATGGCTACACCTTC.

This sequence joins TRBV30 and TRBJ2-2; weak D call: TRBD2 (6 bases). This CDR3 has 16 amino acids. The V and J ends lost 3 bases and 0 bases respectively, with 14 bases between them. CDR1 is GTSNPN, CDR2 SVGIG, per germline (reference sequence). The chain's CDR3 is CAWRSGFSSNTGELFF. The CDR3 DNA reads TGTGCCTGGAGGAGCGGGTTTTCATCGAACACCGGGGAGCTGTTTTTT.

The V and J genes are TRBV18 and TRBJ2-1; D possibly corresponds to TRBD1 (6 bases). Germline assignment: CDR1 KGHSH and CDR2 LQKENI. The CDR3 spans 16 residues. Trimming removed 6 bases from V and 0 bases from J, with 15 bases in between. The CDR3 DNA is TGTGCCAGCTCGCAAGGGGTCAGGGGCTCCTACAATGAGCAGTTCTTC. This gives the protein CASSQGVRGSYNEQFF.

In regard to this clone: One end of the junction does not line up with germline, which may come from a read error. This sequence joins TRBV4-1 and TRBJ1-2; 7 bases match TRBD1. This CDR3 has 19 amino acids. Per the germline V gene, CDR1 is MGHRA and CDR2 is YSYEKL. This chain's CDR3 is CASSQTVLQGRRTNYGYTF. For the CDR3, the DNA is TGCGCCAGCAGCCAAACCGTCTTACAGGGGCGAAGGACTAATTATGGCTACACCTTC.

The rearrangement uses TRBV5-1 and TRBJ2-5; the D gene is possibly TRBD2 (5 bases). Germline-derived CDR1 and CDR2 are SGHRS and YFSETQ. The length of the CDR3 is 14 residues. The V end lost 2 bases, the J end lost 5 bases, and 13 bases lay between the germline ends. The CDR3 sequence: CASSFNGRGETQYF. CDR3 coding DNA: TGCGCCAGCAGCTTCAACGGGCGCGGGGAGACCCAGTACTTC.

The CDR3 nucleotides read TGCGCCAGCAGCTTGGGAGGGGGCGGAATAAATGAGCAGTTCTTC. This translates into CASSLGGGGINEQFF. This chain uses TRBV5-1 with TRBJ2-1, with TRBD1 identical over 7 bases. With 0 bases clipped from V and 7 bases from J, the junction kept 7 bases outside the gene matches. The CDR3 runs 15 residues. Germline V lookup: CDR1 SGHRS, CDR2 YFSETQ. The full variable domain, in which reference TRBV5-1 and TRBJ2-1 provide the parts outside the CDR3, is KAGVTQTPRYLIKTRGQQVTLSCSPISGHRSVSWYQQTPGQGLQFLFEYFSETQRNKGNFPGRFSGRQFSNSRSEMNVSTLELGDSALYLCASSLGGGGINEQFFGPGTRLTVL.

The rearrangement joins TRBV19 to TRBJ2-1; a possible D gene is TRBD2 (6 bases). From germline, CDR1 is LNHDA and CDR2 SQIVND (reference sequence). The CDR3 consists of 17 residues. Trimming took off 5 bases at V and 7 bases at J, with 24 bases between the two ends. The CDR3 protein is CASSAFTSERAHNEQFF. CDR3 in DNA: TGTGCCAGTAGTGCCTTCACGAGCGAGCGGGCCCATAATGAGCAGTTCTTC.

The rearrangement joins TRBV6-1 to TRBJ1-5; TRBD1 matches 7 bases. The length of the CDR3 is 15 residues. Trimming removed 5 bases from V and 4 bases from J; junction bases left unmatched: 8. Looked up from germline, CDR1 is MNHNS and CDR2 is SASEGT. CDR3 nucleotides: TGTGCCAGCAGTACCCCGGGACAGCCAAATCAGCCCCAGCATTTT. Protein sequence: CASSTPGQPNQPQHF.

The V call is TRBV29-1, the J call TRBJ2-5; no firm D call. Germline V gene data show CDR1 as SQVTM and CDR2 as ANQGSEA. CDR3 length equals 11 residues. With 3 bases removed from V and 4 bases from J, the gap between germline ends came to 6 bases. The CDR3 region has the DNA TGCAGCGTTGACGTAGCAGAGACCCAGTACTTC. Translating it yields CSVDVAETQYF.